Shown below are 32 T cell receptor beta chains from a single sample sequenced in a study of regulatory T cells in long-lasting Graves disease. Documented time point: newly diagnosed GD, antithyroid drugs for less than 3 months. Preparation of the TCR library used RNA extracted from PBMCs. Through Arm-PCR of CDR3 regions and iRepertoire HTBI primers, TCR beta libraries were built. TCRdb itself ran the multiplex PCR reads through MiXCR, one entry per CDR3 protein. The sample lists 550,000 to 650,000 distinct CDR3 sequences; about 16% were seen once. This sample was also put to use in a study of T cells in Graves' hyperthyroidism and ophthalmopathy.

This material consisted of peripheral blood mononuclear cells (PBMCs), taken at new diagnosis, from a patient treated with antithyroid drugs. The receptors come from a man aged 18 to 29 with Graves disease.

This clonotype appeared many times. The genes are TRBV5-1 and TRBJ2-3, with unresolved D. The germline V and J ends were trimmed by 0 bases and 6 bases, with 14 bases remaining between them. This CDR3 is 15 amino acids long. Germline CDR1 is SGHRS and CDR2 is YFSETQ. This chain's CDR3 is CASSLVGRTPDTQYF. The CDR3, as DNA: TGCGCCAGCAGCTTGGTTGGACGAACCCCGGATACGCAGTATTTT.

As to this clonotype: One end of the junction does not line up with germline, which may come from a read error. This chain joins TRBV7-9 and TRBJ2-1, with D tentatively TRBD2 (5 bases). Germline CDR1 and CDR2: SEHNR and FQNEAQ (reference sequence). The CDR3 is made up of 16 amino acids. The CDR3 sequence: CASSHQSWGAYNGQFF. The DNA of the CDR3 is TGTGCCAGCAGCCATCAGAGCTGGGGAGCATACAATGGGCAGTTCTTC.

This clonotype has at least ten counts. V usage is TRBV20-1 and J usage is TRBJ2-5; D is ambiguous. The V and J ends lost 6 bases and 4 bases respectively, with 18 bases between them. This CDR3 is 14 amino acids long. Germline loops: CDR1 DFQATT, CDR2 SNEGSKA (reference sequence). CDR3 in amino acids: CSAPPGHLAETQYF. DNA for the CDR3: TGCAGTGCCCCCCCCGGGCATTTGGCAGAGACCCAGTACTTC.

V is TRBV5-6 and J is TRBJ1-1; perhaps TRBD1 as D (5 bases). Per the germline V gene, CDR1 is SGHDT and CDR2 is YYEEEE. CDR3 length equals 14 residues. Trimming stripped 0 bases from V and 5 bases from J, with 11 bases between. The CDR3 DNA is TGTGCCAGCAGCTTGGCCTGGGGCAGAACTGAAGCTTTCTTT. Its protein is CASSLAWGRTEAFF.

In this sample, this clonotype turned up many times. V gene TRBV12-3 or TRBV12-4 combines with J gene TRBJ1-4; D not resolved. The CDR3 extends over 15 amino acids. The V and J ends lost 6 bases and 2 bases respectively, with 13 bases between them. For the CDR3, the DNA is TGTGCCAGCAGCTCGGGGAGGGTTACTAATGAAAAACTGTTTTTT. Translating it yields CASSSGRVTNEKLFF.

This clonotype was detected ten times or more. The V call is TRBV6-1, the J call TRBJ2-7; D may be TRBD1 or TRBD2 (5 bases each). This CDR3 has 12 amino acids. V shed 7 bases and J shed 2 bases, with 9 bases lying between them. The germline gives CDR1 MNHNS, CDR2 SASEGT. CDR3 nucleotide sequence: TGTGCCAGCAATATGGGGGCCTACGAGCAGTACTTC. Encoded protein: CASNMGAYEQYF.

This clonotype appeared many times. The chain has TRBV11-2 and TRBJ2-7; D is possibly TRBD1 (6 bases). CDR1 SGHAT and CDR2 FQNNGV come from the germline V gene. The CDR3 consists of 14 residues. Trimming stripped 5 bases from V and 6 bases from J, with 17 bases between. The CDR3 bases are TGTGCCAGCAGCCCAGACAGGTTGTATTCCGAGCAGTACTTC. Its translation is CASSPDRLYSEQYF. The variable domain in full, with the rest retrieved from reference TRBV11-2 and TRBJ2-7, is EAGVAQSPRYKIIEKRQSVAFWCNPISGHATLYWYQQILGQGPKLLIQFQNNGVVDDSQLPKDRFSAERLKGVDSTLKIQPAKLEDSAVYLCASSPDRLYSEQYFGPGTRLTVT.

This clonotype was detected only a few times. V usage is TRBV13 and J usage is TRBJ2-1; possible D gene TRBD2, 6 bases. Trimming stripped 5 bases from V and 4 bases from J, with 21 bases between. Germline CDR1 reads PRHDT; CDR2 reads FYEKMQ (reference sequence). This CDR3 contains 17 residues. The CDR3 region has the DNA TGTGCCAGCAGCGAATCAGGCGGGACGAGAGAATACAATGAGCAGTTCTTC. This codes for CASSESGGTREYNEQFF.

This clonotype was recorded at least ten times. The chain carries TRBV6-1 and TRBJ2-7; no reliable D call. V was trimmed by 5 bases and J by 3 bases, leaving 14 bases between them. The CDR3 contains 14 residues. Looked up from germline, CDR1 is MNHNS and CDR2 is SASEGT. The CDR3 is CASSHGRKDYEQYF. The DNA for the CDR3 is TGTGCCAGCAGTCACGGGCGGAAAGACTACGAGCAGTACTTC.

This clonotype showed up many times. This chain uses TRBV6-2 or TRBV6-3 with TRBJ2-1; D might be TRBD1 (6 bases). Per germline, CDR1 MNHEY and CDR2 SVGEGT. The CDR3 length is 14 residues. V shed 6 bases and J shed 3 bases, with 12 bases lying between them. In DNA, the CDR3 is TGTGCCAGCAGCGCCGACAGGAACTACAATGAGCAGTTCTTC. It is translated as CASSADRNYNEQFF.

This clonotype was observed many times. V gene TRBV25-1 combines with J gene TRBJ2-3; D is undetermined. This CDR3 region has 16 residues. Between the trimmed V and J ends, which lost 1 base and 2 bases, there was a span of 13 bases. Germline CDR1 and CDR2: MGHDK and SYGVNS. Here the CDR3 DNA reads TGTGCCAGCAGTGAATTATCCTCGCGGAACACAGATACGCAGTATTTT. Amino acids: CASSELSSRNTDTQYF.

CDR3 in DNA: TGTGCCAGCAGTTACCTATTAGGCCAGTCCTATGGCTACACCTTC. Its translation: CASSYLLGQSYGYTF. The J gene is TRBJ1-2, the V gene TRBV6-9; no reliable D call. Per germline, CDR1 MNHGY and CDR2 SVAAGI. Trimming took 3 bases from V and 4 from J, leaving 15 bases between them. The CDR3 runs 15 residues.

This clonotype was seen a few times. The genes are TRBV7-9 and TRBJ2-2, with 8 bases fitting TRBD2. Losses at the gene ends were 2 bases for V and 4 bases for J; bases not matched to a gene: 9. The germline V gene encodes CDR1 SEHNR and CDR2 FQNEAQ (reference sequence). There are 17 residues in the CDR3. The CDR3 DNA follows: TGTGCCAGCAGCTTAAGCGTAGCGGGACCGTCCACCGGGGAGCTGTTTTTT. Its translation is CASSLSVAGPSTGELFF.

In this sample, this clonotype turned up a few times. Written as DNA, the CDR3 is TGTGCCAGCAGCCCCGGACTAGCGTCGATCGAGCAGTACTTC. This gives the protein CASSPGLASIEQYF. The rearrangement joins TRBV6-1 to TRBJ2-7, with TRBD2 matching over 9 bases. V lost 6 bases to trimming and J lost 6 bases; unmatched junction nucleotides: 9. The germline gives CDR1 MNHNS, CDR2 SASEGT. The CDR3 has 14 amino acids.

Regarding this clonotype: A read error may explain this, as a much larger clone is one base away. V gene TRBV27 combines with J gene TRBJ2-2; tentative D call: TRBD1 (7 bases). The germline V gene encodes CDR1 MNHEY and CDR2 SMNVEV (reference sequence). This CDR3 is 14 amino acids long. CDR3 nucleotides: TGTGCCAGCAGAAGGGGGCCGAACACCGGGGGGCTGTTTTTT. Protein: CASRRGPNTGGLFF.

This clonotype has a count of ten or more. The V gene is TRBV28, the J gene TRBJ2-3; 7 bases are a match to TRBD2. The CDR3 is made up of 17 amino acids. Germline CDR1 and CDR2: MDHEN and SYDVKM. The ends lost 5 bases at V and 4 bases at J; junction bases unmatched: 15. CDR3 DNA: TGTGCCAGCAGTCGACTTGGCGGGAGCGTAAAAGCAGATACGCAGTATTTT. This gives the protein CASSRLGGSVKADTQYF.

This clonotype was observed at least ten times. V is TRBV28 and J is TRBJ2-5, with no clear D. This CDR3 has 14 amino acids. The V gene's germline CDR1 is MDHEN and CDR2 SYDVKM. V lost 6 bases to trimming and J lost 4 bases, with 15 bases between them. CDR3 nucleotides: TGTGCCAGCAGGCCCCTGGGTGACCCAGAGACCCAGTACTTC. Translation gives CASRPLGDPETQYF.

This clonotype was recorded a few times. This chain links TRBV9 with TRBJ2-2; possibly TRBD1 or TRBD2 for D (6 bases each). Trimming took off 0 bases at V and 7 bases at J, with 16 bases between the two ends. The CDR3 contains 16 residues. Germline CDR1 and CDR2: SGDLS and YYNGEE. CDR3 sequence reads: CASSVAVGGPGGELFF. CDR3 nucleotides: TGTGCCAGCAGCGTAGCGGTTGGGGGGCCCGGCGGGGAGCTGTTTTTT.

The V and J genes are TRBV19 and TRBJ2-7; D is perhaps TRBD1 or TRBD2 (5 bases each). The V end lost 3 bases, the J end lost 4 bases, and 16 bases lay between the germline ends. This CDR3 is 15 amino acids long. Germline V gene sequence: CDR1 LNHDA, CDR2 SQIVND (reference sequence). The CDR3 nucleotides are TGTGCCAGTAGTATCGGTATCGGCAGGGAGTACGAGCAGTACTTC. This translates into CASSIGIGREYEQYF.

Ten or more counts support this clonotype. This chain uses TRBV5-4 with TRBJ1-1; 9 nucleotides agree with TRBD1. The J segment lost 1 base and the V segment lost 7 bases, leaving 11 bases of the junction unmatched. CDR3 length equals 16 residues. CDR1 is SGHNT, CDR2 YYREEE, per germline (reference sequence). CDR3 protein: CASGQGLNWKNTEAFF. CDR3 DNA: TGTGCCAGCGGACAGGGGCTGAATTGGAAGAACACTGAAGCTTTCTTT.

This clonotype was counted ten times or more. This chain joins TRBV12-3 or TRBV12-4 and TRBJ2-3; 9 bases align to TRBD2. The CDR3 loop spans 15 amino acids. J gave up 1 base and V 7 bases, and 6 bases lay outside the gene matches. In DNA, the CDR3 is TGTGCCAGCACCAAAGGACTAGCGCGCACAGATACGCAGTATTTT. This sequence encodes CASTKGLARTDTQYF.

This clonotype appeared once. The rearrangement uses TRBV7-8 and TRBJ2-1; TRBD2 agrees at 10 bases. The germline gives CDR1 SGHVS, CDR2 FQNEAQ. This CDR3 spans 13 amino acids. V shed 7 bases, J shed 6 bases, and the junction held 3 bases outside the gene matches. The CDR3 spells CASIRTSGNEQFF. DNA of the CDR3: TGTGCCAGCATCCGGACTAGCGGCAATGAGCAGTTCTTC.

The table lists this clonotype with many counts. The J gene is TRBJ2-1, the V gene TRBV12-3 or TRBV12-4; D possibly corresponds to TRBD2 (6 bases). The V gene lost 8 bases and the J gene lost 7 bases, with 21 bases spanning the gap. The CDR3 is made up of 15 amino acids. This chain's CDR3 is CASSSRRESLNEQFF. The DNA for the CDR3 is TGTGCCAGCTCTAGTCGTCGGGAGTCTTTAAATGAGCAGTTCTTC.

This clonotype has a handful of counts. The chain joins TRBV30 to TRBJ2-1; a weak D match, TRBD1 (6 bases). Trimming stripped 2 bases from V and 8 bases from J, with 13 bases between. The CDR3 extends over 13 amino acids. The germline CDR1 and CDR2 sequences are GTSNPN and SVGIG (reference sequence). CDR3 protein: CAWSQQGPYEQFF. CDR3 nucleotide sequence: TGTGCCTGGAGTCAACAGGGTCCCTATGAGCAGTTCTTC.

This clonotype was picked up many times. This rearrangement joins TRBV3-1 to TRBJ1-1; D is unresolved. CDR3 length: 14 amino acids. Trimming took 0 bases from V and 1 from J, leaving 6 bases between them. In germline, CDR1 is LGHDT, CDR2 YNNKEL (reference sequence). This chain's CDR3 is CASSQDKRNTEAFF. In DNA, the CDR3 is TGTGCCAGCAGCCAAGATAAGCGGAACACTGAAGCTTTCTTT.

This clonotype has at least ten counts. The chain carries TRBV2 and TRBJ1-5; no reliable D call. Germline V gene data show CDR1 as SNHLY and CDR2 as FYNNEI. This CDR3 region has 15 residues. Trimming cost V 1 base and J 0 bases, with 7 bases left between them. In DNA form, the CDR3 reads TGTGCCAGCAGTGAAGATGGGTATAGCAATCAGCCCCAGCATTTT. Translating gives CASSEDGYSNQPQHF.

This clonotype was detected ten times or more. The rearrangement links TRBV6-2 or TRBV6-3 to TRBJ1-5, with TRBD1 matching 10 bases. This CDR3 contains 15 residues. Germline V gene data show CDR1 as MNHEY and CDR2 as SVGEGT. The trim removed 6 bases at V and 0 bases at J, leaving 2 bases unmatched. The CDR3 reads CASSGTGASNQPQHF. The DNA for the CDR3 is TGTGCCAGCAGCGGGACAGGGGCTAGCAATCAGCCCCAGCATTTT.

This clonotype was detected ten times or more. CDR3 sequence reads: CASSLSAGATEAFF. In nucleotides, the CDR3 is TGCGCCAGCAGCTTGAGTGCGGGGGCAACTGAAGCTTTCTTT. The V and J genes are TRBV5-1 and TRBJ1-1, with D tentatively TRBD1 (6 bases). The V gene lost 1 base and the J gene lost 5 bases, with 12 bases spanning the gap. Germline CDR1 SGHRS, CDR2 YFSETQ. This CDR3 comprises 14 residues.

V usage is TRBV10-3 and J usage is TRBJ2-5; D might be TRBD2 (6 bases). The CDR3 runs to 13 residues. The V and J ends lost 2 bases and 5 bases respectively, with 9 bases between them. The germline V gene has CDR1 ENHRY and CDR2 SYGVKD. The CDR3 nucleotides are TGTGCCATCAGTGAGACTGGGGGGGAGACCCAGTACTTC. Amino acid sequence: CAISETGGETQYF.

The chain recombines TRBV19 with TRBJ2-1; the D call may be TRBD1 or TRBD2 (5 bases each). In germline, CDR1 is LNHDA, CDR2 SQIVND (reference sequence). With 6 bases removed from V and 8 bases from J, the gap between germline ends came to 20 bases. The CDR3 length is 15 residues. The CDR3 DNA follows: TGTGCCAGTAGCGCAAGAGGGCCAGGGAGAGATGAGCAGTTCTTC. This gives the protein CASSARGPGRDEQFF.

This chain joins TRBV14 and TRBJ2-5; 15 bases match TRBD2. Germline lookup yields CDR1 SGHDN and CDR2 FVKESK. Losses at the gene ends were 5 bases for V and 5 bases for J; bases not matched to a gene: 9. This CDR3 is 17 amino acids long. CDR3: CASSAGTSGRLRETQYF. CDR3 DNA sequence: TGTGCCAGCAGCGCAGGGACTAGCGGGAGGCTCAGGGAGACCCAGTACTTC.

This clonotype was seen repeatedly, ten times or more. The chain uses TRBV7-2 and TRBJ2-1; no reliable D call. The V gene's germline CDR1 is SGHTA and CDR2 FQGNSA. V dropped 4 bases and J dropped 3 bases, with 7 bases sitting between them. The CDR3 is made up of 13 amino acids. CDR3 amino acids: CASSYYVYNEQFF. For the CDR3, the DNA is TGTGCCAGCAGCTATTATGTCTACAATGAGCAGTTCTTC.